These 24 T cell receptor beta chains were all obtained from the same sample, sequenced in a study of blood T cells in healthy people across ages. Primed by a sample-barcoded 5' primer and a J-beta primer mix, a second PCR proceeded for about 7 to 11 cycles. MiXCR was run by TCRdb on the 5' RACE reads, yielding one entry per CDR3 protein. The table lists 900,000 to 950,000 distinct CDR3 sequences, roughly 29% of them singletons, with 10% in the top ten. This same sample was also taken into another study, of T cells of mothers and their children.

Sequenced input: blood. All receptors come from a woman between 40 and 55 years old in good health.

The chain carries TRBV11-3 and TRBJ2-5; 9 bases are a match to TRBD1. Germline V gene lookup returns CDR1 SGHNT and CDR2 YENEEA. The CDR3 contains 15 residues. After removal of 1 base from V and 5 bases from J, the junction contained 5 bases not matched to a gene. This CDR3 is CASSLVTGGRETQYF. The CDR3 DNA reads TGTGCCAGCAGCTTAGTGACAGGGGGTCGCGAGACCCAGTACTTC.

This clonotype appeared many times. The chain is built from TRBV29-1 and TRBJ1-2; D might be TRBD1 (5 bases). V lost 4 bases and J lost 4, with 13 bases in between. Germline V gene data show CDR1 as SQVTM and CDR2 as ANQGSEA. The CDR3 loop spans 13 amino acids. DNA of the CDR3: TGCAGCGTTGTGTGGGGGTTTGTCTATGGCTACACCTTC. As protein: CSVVWGFVYGYTF.

The rearrangement uses TRBV5-1 and TRBJ2-1; 16 positions match TRBD2. The CDR3 loop spans 19 amino acids. Germline V CDR1 and CDR2: SGHRS, YFSETQ. Trimming at V came to 4 bases and at J to 5 bases, leaving 12 bases not matched to a gene. The CDR3 spells CASSLRPPGLAGGHNEQFF. The CDR3 coding sequence is TGCGCCAGCAGCCTCAGGCCCCCGGGACTAGCGGGGGGGCACAATGAGCAGTTCTTC.

This clonotype appeared many times. The V and J genes are TRBV28 and TRBJ2-7, with no clear D. V lost 4 bases and J 2 bases, leaving 6 bases between the germline ends. There are 12 residues in the CDR3. Germline V gene sequence: CDR1 MDHEN, CDR2 SYDVKM. CDR3 DNA: TGTGCCAGCAGTTCCGCTACCTACGAGCAGTACTTC. It is translated as CASSSATYEQYF.

As DNA, the CDR3 is TGTGCCAGCAGCGCCTGGACGGAACCTGATCCTAACTATGGCTACACCTTC. Its translation is CASSAWTEPDPNYGYTF. This chain uses TRBV27 with TRBJ1-2; no clear D gene. Trimming took 6 bases from V and 0 from J, leaving 20 bases between them. The CDR3 sequence is 17 residues long. Germline-derived CDR1 and CDR2 are MNHEY and SMNVEV (reference sequence).

This rearrangement joins TRBV3-1 to TRBJ2-1; the D is unclear. V was pared by 4 bases and J by 7 bases, with 5 bases between. This CDR3 contains 11 residues. Germline CDR1 reads LGHDT; CDR2 reads YNNKEL (reference sequence). The CDR3 sequence is CASSRANEQFF. CDR3 in DNA: TGTGCCAGCAGCCGCGCGAATGAGCAGTTCTTC.

A remark on this clonotype: A single base separates this from a much larger clone, so it may be a read error. The chain couples TRBV7-2 to TRBJ2-1; 9 positions match TRBD1. The length of the CDR3 is 15 residues. V shed 6 bases, J shed 5 bases, and the junction held 8 bases outside the gene matches. Germline V lookup: CDR1 SGHTA, CDR2 FQGNSA. The CDR3 is CASRGGQGGHNEQFF. CDR3 bases: TGTGCCAGCAGGGGGGGACAGGGAGGGCACAATGAGCAGTTCTTC.

In regard to this clonotype: A read error may explain this, as a much larger clone is one base away. This chain uses TRBV20-1 with TRBJ2-7, with 9 bases fitting TRBD2. The CDR3 totals 16 residues. Germline assignment: CDR1 DFQATT and CDR2 SNEGSKA (reference sequence). V lost 0 bases and J lost 7; bases outside the gene matches: 13. The CDR3 DNA reads TGCAGTGCTAGAGATGACAGCGGGGGGAACAACAATGAGCAGTACTTC. Translation: CSARDDSGGNNNEQYF.

This chain joins TRBV27 and TRBJ2-1; 10 bases are a match to TRBD2. CDR1 is MNHEY, CDR2 SMNVEV, per germline (reference sequence). The CDR3 runs to 15 residues. V gave up 0 bases and J gave up 9 bases; unmatched junction bases: 5. CDR3 nucleotides: TGTGCCAGCAGTTTATCGGCTAGCGGGAGCTCTGAGCAGTTCTTC. It translates to CASSLSASGSSEQFF.

The V call is TRBV18, the J call TRBJ2-7; D might be TRBD2 (6 bases). V gave up 4 bases and J gave up 2 bases, with 12 bases separating them. Per the germline V gene, CDR1 is KGHSH and CDR2 is LQKENI. The CDR3 has 14 residues. CDR3 protein: CASSLAAFPYEQYF. The CDR3 DNA reads TGTGCCAGCTCACTAGCGGCCTTCCCCTACGAGCAGTACTTC.

This clonotype was seen at least ten times. The V call is TRBV5-1, the J call TRBJ1-2; unclear D gene. V was shortened by 0 bases and J by 3 bases, with 12 bases between the two germline ends. This CDR3 has 15 amino acids. Germline CDR1 and CDR2: SGHRS and YFSETQ. The CDR3 reads CASSLDLSRYYGYTF. The DNA for the CDR3 is TGCGCCAGCAGCTTGGATCTCAGCCGGTACTATGGCTACACCTTC.

The sample holds many counts of this clonotype. This chain uses TRBV4-1 with TRBJ2-4; D call uncertain. V gave up 3 bases and J gave up 2 bases, with 14 bases separating them. The CDR3 contains 16 residues. Germline V gene lookup returns CDR1 MGHRA and CDR2 YSYEKL. Written as DNA, the CDR3 is TGCGCCAGCAGCCAGGATTACACGGTCCCCAAAAACATTCAGTACTTC. This sequence encodes CASSQDYTVPKNIQYF.

This clonotype occurred many times. The chain combines TRBV29-1 with TRBJ1-2; D remains ambiguous. Germline loops: CDR1 SQVTM, CDR2 ANQGSEA. CDR3 length: 12 amino acids. Trimming removed 3 bases at V and 4 bases at J, with 9 bases between. DNA of the CDR3: TGCAGCGTTGATATGGATGCCTATGGCTACACCTTC. The encoded protein is CSVDMDAYGYTF.

The rearrangement uses TRBV7-9 and TRBJ1-2, with D perhaps matching TRBD1 (5 bases). Deletions cut 0 bases from V and 2 bases from J, with 13 bases between. Per germline, CDR1 SEHNR and CDR2 FQNEAQ (reference sequence). This CDR3 is 16 amino acids long. Here the CDR3 DNA reads TGTGCCAGCAGCTTAGCCCCCCCAGGGATCAACTATGGCTACACCTTC. Amino acid sequence: CASSLAPPGINYGYTF.

This clonotype was recorded a few times. The CDR3 DNA reads as TGCGCCAGCAGCTTGAGGGTCAGGGAATACGAGCAGTACTTC. This translates into CASSLRVREYEQYF. The chain recombines TRBV5-1 with TRBJ2-7; weak D call: TRBD1 (5 bases). The V gene's germline CDR1 is SGHRS and CDR2 YFSETQ. There are 14 residues in the CDR3. The V gene lost 1 base and the J gene lost 4 bases, with 12 bases spanning the gap.

This sequence joins TRBV10-3 and TRBJ1-2; TRBD1 matches 10 bases. Germline V gene data show CDR1 as ENHRY and CDR2 as SYGVKD. The CDR3 length is 16 residues. The V gene end was trimmed by 0 bases and the J gene end by 6 bases; junction bases not matched to a gene: 7. The CDR3 protein is CAISESPAGTGDGYTF. The DNA for the CDR3 is TGTGCCATCAGTGAGTCACCTGCGGGGACAGGGGATGGCTACACCTTC.

This clonotype was found many times. This chain connects TRBV6-5 to TRBJ2-6, with D unclear. Germline CDR1 is MNHEY and CDR2 is SVGAGI. The ends were cut back, 2 bases at V and 4 bases at J, with 12 bases in the middle. The CDR3 runs 16 residues. The CDR3 sequence is CASSYTAVSGANVLTF. CDR3 sequence (DNA): TGTGCCAGCAGTTACACGGCCGTATCCGGGGCCAACGTCCTGACTTTC.

There are many counts of this clonotype. V is TRBV21-1 and J is TRBJ2-5; TRBD1 reflects the table's D call only, with no check against the DNA. TRBV21-1 is a documented pseudogene. The CDR3 totals 14 residues. CDR3 sequence (DNA): TGTGCCACCCAGGGGCAGTCGGGGATTGGTGAGCAGTACTTC. This encodes CATQGQSGIGEQYF.

On this clonotype: This clone may be a read error of a much larger clone one base away. A read error is likely, as this CDR3 ends without the conserved phenylalanine or tryptophan. The chain links TRBV3-1 to TRBJ2-3; 13 bases fit TRBD2. Germline V gives CDR1 LGHDT, CDR2 YNNKEL (reference sequence). The junction had 8 bases not matched to a gene; V was cut back by 1 base and J by 4 bases. The CDR3 consists of 18 residues. CDR3 protein: CASSQGILAGGPADTQYV. CDR3 DNA sequence: TGTGCCAGCAGCCAAGGAATACTAGCGGGGGGGCCAGCAGATACGCAGTATGTT.

There are a few counts of this clonotype. The chain employs TRBV15 and TRBJ2-7; the D gene is possibly TRBD1 (5 bases). With 0 bases removed from V and 2 bases from J, the gap between germline ends came to 11 bases. The CDR3 has 15 residues. Germline values: CDR1 LNHNV, CDR2 YYDKDF (reference sequence). As DNA, the CDR3 is TGTGCCACCAGCAGAGATAAAACACAGGCCTACGAGCAGTACTTC. The encoded protein is CATSRDKTQAYEQYF.

The chain joins TRBV7-2 to TRBJ2-3; D perhaps matches TRBD1 (5 bases). This CDR3 has 15 amino acids. Germline CDR1 SGHTA, CDR2 FQGNSA. Trimming pared 5 bases from V and 4 bases from J, leaving 16 bases between. The CDR3 DNA sequence: TGTGCCAGCAGCACGATCAGGGCGAGCGCAGATACGCAGTATTTT. It translates to CASSTIRASADTQYF.

In its sample, this clonotype was seen a few times. V gene TRBV9 combines with J gene TRBJ1-5, with D tentatively TRBD1 (6 bases). The CDR3 sequence is 17 residues long. The germline gives CDR1 SGDLS, CDR2 YYNGEE. Trimming cost V 3 bases and J 2 bases, with 18 bases left between them. The CDR3 region has the DNA TGTGCCAGCAGCGCAGGGGACGGATTGATAGGCAATCAGCCCCAGCATTTT. Translating it yields CASSAGDGLIGNQPQHF.

This clonotype has more than one count but fewer than ten. V usage is TRBV5-1 and J usage is TRBJ2-7; 9 bases are shared with TRBD2. V lost 3 bases and J lost 3; bases outside the gene matches: 7. CDR1 and CDR2 (germline): SGHRS, YFSETQ. This CDR3 is built from 15 residues. The CDR3 DNA follows: TGCGCCAGCAGCTGGGGAGCGGGGGGTCACTACGAGCAGTACTTC. This sequence encodes CASSWGAGGHYEQYF.

The V call is TRBV18, the J call TRBJ1-1, with D possibly being TRBD1 (6 bases). Between the trimmed V and J ends, which lost 5 bases and 3 bases, there was a span of 10 bases. This CDR3 spans 13 amino acids. The germline CDR1 and CDR2 sequences are KGHSH and LQKENI. CDR3 sequence (DNA): TGTGCCAGCTCAGACACAGGGTACACTGAAGCTTTCTTT. It specifies CASSDTGYTEAFF.